This T cell receptor beta chain came from a study of T cells in Graves' hyperthyroidism and ophthalmopathy. The source material, RNA transcripts, was used to amplify TCR beta CDR3 regions. A first-round RT-PCR of the TCR CDR3 used the HTBI primer set. MiXCR, applied by TCRdb to the multiplex PCR reads, yields one record per CDR3 protein. The sample has more than 350,000 distinct CDR3 sequences, about 15% seen once; the top ten hold approximately 20%. Germline V gene data show CDR1 as SEHNR and CDR2 as FQNEAQ (reference sequence). J lost 7 bases, V lost 5 bases, and 13 bases had no gene match. The CDR3 is made up of 16 amino acids. PBMCs came from 10 ml fresh peripheral blood. Only a few counts were recorded for this clonotype. Its antigen remains unidentified. Study-level results: A model built on 13 V-J features separated ophthalmopathy from stable hyperthyroidism. Clonotypes that were expanded in thyroid above 0.001 mostly appeared in blood too. Before onset, ophthalmopathy was predicted by the model a median around 6 months earlier.

The sequencing sample was made of blood. This sequence originates from a woman aged 55-69 years with Graves' ophthalmopathy. The rearrangement links TRBV7-9 to TRBJ2-1; 8 nucleotides match TRBD2. CDR3 DNA: TGTGCCAGCAGCCACGGGGGTAGCGGGGCTGGGAATGAGCAGTTCTTC. The encoded protein is CASSHGGSGAGNEQFF.